The 32 T cell receptor beta chains presented below share a single source sample, sequenced in a study of control samples from healthy donors and cancer patients. This table comes from immunoSEQ multiplex PCR, and its TCRdb copy is limited to in-frame clones, with some not included. In the table there are under 70,000 clones, about nine tenths of which are singletons. The material sequenced was PBMCs. The receptors originated from a man between 60 and 75 years old with head and neck cancer.

The V gene is TRBV2, the J gene TRBJ2-1; D is unresolved. CDR3 length: 15 residues. Germline lookup yields CDR1 SNHLY and CDR2 FYNNEI. Trimming removed 6 bases from V and 0 bases from J, with 12 bases in between. For the CDR3, the DNA is TGTGCCAGCAGCTGGGCTTCGAGCTCCTACAATGAGCAGTTCTTC. Protein product: CASSWASSSYNEQFF.

The V call is TRBV7-9, the J call TRBJ1-2; 10 bases fit TRBD1. Germline V gives CDR1 SEHNR, CDR2 FQNEAQ (reference sequence). The CDR3 runs 15 residues. V lost 5 bases and J lost 6; bases outside the gene matches: 9. CDR3 sequence (DNA): TGTGCCAGCAGCCCCCCGGGACAGGGGTTTGATGGCTACACCTTC. Encoded protein: CASSPPGQGFDGYTF. The variable domain in full, completed from reference TRBV7-9 and TRBJ1-2, reads DTGVSQNPRHKITKRGQNVTFRCDPISEHNRLYWYRQTLGQGPEFLTYFQNEAQLEKSRLLSDRFSAERPKGSFSTLEIQRTEQGDSAMYLCASSPPGQGFDGYTFGSGTRLTVV.

About this clone: The sample has other DNA sequences that encode this CDR3 too. This chain links TRBV7-2 with TRBJ2-7; 10 nucleotides align to TRBD1. Germline V CDR1 and CDR2: SGHTA, FQGNSA. The CDR3 covers 15 residues. With V trimmed by 2 bases and J by 1 base, 2 bases remained unmatched. CDR3 sequence (DNA): TGTGCCAGCAGCTTATCGGGACAGGGGTCCTACGAGCAGTACTTC. Its translation is CASSLSGQGSYEQYF.

This rearrangement joins TRBV5-5 to TRBJ2-6; 7 nucleotides match TRBD1. The CDR3 extends over 16 amino acids. Germline values: CDR1 SGHKS, CDR2 YYEKEE (reference sequence). The V segment lost 2 bases and the J segment 1 base; nucleotides outside the gene matches: 3. This CDR3 reads CASSLLTGSGANVLTF. The CDR3 DNA reads TGTGCCAGCAGCTTACTGACAGGGTCTGGGGCCAACGTCCTGACTTTC.

This clone came up a few times. This chain joins TRBV27 and TRBJ1-1; 7 bases map to TRBD1. CDR1 and CDR2 from the germline V gene are MNHEY and SMNVEV (reference sequence). The V and J ends lost 4 bases and 1 base, in that order; junction bases with no gene match: 3. The CDR3 consists of 14 residues. CDR3 DNA sequence: TGTGCCAGCAGTTCCGGGACAGCGAACACTGAAGCTTTCTTT. Translating gives CASSSGTANTEAFF.

The chain couples TRBV12-3 or TRBV12-4 to TRBJ1-2; D is unclear. V was pared by 4 bases and J by 2 bases, with 8 bases between. The CDR3 is made up of 13 amino acids. The CDR3 loop is CASSSDENYGYTF. The DNA of the CDR3 is TGTGCCAGCAGTTCCGACGAGAACTATGGCTACACCTTC.

The gene calls are TRBV28 and TRBJ1-2; 7 bases align to TRBD1. Germline V gives CDR1 MDHEN, CDR2 SYDVKM. This CDR3 is 12 amino acids long. V was pared by 4 bases and J by 8 bases, with 4 bases of the junction left unmatched. The DNA of the CDR3 is TGTGCCAGCAGTTCAACAGGGGAGGGCTACACCTTC. Translation: CASSSTGEGYTF.

The chain uses TRBV9 and TRBJ1-3; D gene ambiguous. Trimming cost V 4 bases and J 0 bases, with 8 bases left between them. There are 14 residues in the CDR3. Germline V gives CDR1 SGDLS, CDR2 YYNGEE. The CDR3 reads CASSLPDSGNTIYF. The DNA of the CDR3 is TGTGCCAGCAGCCTCCCCGACTCTGGAAACACCATATATTTT.

This chain connects TRBV6-1 to TRBJ2-7; TRBD2 matches at 11 bases. The CDR3 runs to 16 residues. The germline gives CDR1 MNHNS, CDR2 SASEGT. The V segment lost 3 bases and the J segment 4 bases; nucleotides outside the gene matches: 8. The CDR3 nucleotides read TGTGCCAGCAGTGACCTAGCGGGAGGCGGGATATACGAGCAGTACTTC. It specifies CASSDLAGGGIYEQYF.

The chain uses TRBV6-5 and TRBJ2-1; D ambiguous. With 10 bases removed from V and 4 bases from J, the gap between germline ends came to 20 bases. Germline V gene data show CDR1 as MNHEY and CDR2 as SVGAGI. The CDR3 extends over 15 amino acids. The CDR3 spells CATQPYFTSYNEQFF. The DNA of the CDR3 is TGTGCCACCCAACCCTACTTCACCTCGTACAATGAGCAGTTCTTC.

This clone was observed a few times. This chain connects TRBV7-9 to TRBJ1-4; D ambiguous. Germline loops: CDR1 SEHNR, CDR2 FQNEAQ (reference sequence). The CDR3 runs to 15 residues. With 5 bases removed from V and 8 bases from J, the gap between germline ends came to 18 bases. This chain's CDR3 is CASSPTLTLGEKLFF. The CDR3 nucleotides are TGTGCCAGCAGCCCGACATTAACCCTTGGCGAAAAACTGTTTTTT. Variable domain in full (rest from reference TRBV7-9 and TRBJ1-4): DTGVSQNPRHKITKRGQNVTFRCDPISEHNRLYWYRQTLGQGPEFLTYFQNEAQLEKSRLLSDRFSAERPKGSFSTLEIQRTEQGDSAMYLCASSPTLTLGEKLFFGSGTQLSVL.

The V gene is TRBV7-2, the J gene TRBJ2-4, with D maybe TRBD1 (5 bases). V dropped 0 bases and J dropped 3 bases, with 15 bases sitting between them. The CDR3 is 17 amino acids. Germline V gives CDR1 SGHTA, CDR2 FQGNSA. The CDR3 coding sequence is TGTGCCAGCAGCTTAGCGGGGCGTACTATCGGCAAAAACATTCAGTACTTC. Protein product: CASSLAGRTIGKNIQYF. Supplemented by reference TRBV7-2 and TRBJ2-4, the full variable domain reads GAGVSQSPSNKVTEKGKDVELRCDPISGHTALYWYRQSLGQGLEFLIYFQGNSAPDKSGLPSDRFSAERTGGSVSTLTIQRTQQEDSAVYLCASSLAGRTIGKNIQYFGAGTRLSVL.

This clone showed up just once. The rearrangement uses TRBV4-3 and TRBJ1-1; D perhaps matches TRBD1 (5 bases). Between the trimmed V and J ends, which lost 0 bases and 0 bases, there was a span of 11 bases. Germline CDR1 LGHNA, CDR2 YSLEER. This CDR3 has 16 residues. The CDR3 sequence is CASSQDRGRMNTEAFF. The CDR3 nucleotides read TGCGCCAGCAGCCAAGATCGGGGCAGAATGAACACTGAAGCTTTCTTT.

This chain links TRBV6-2 or TRBV6-3 with TRBJ1-5; tentatively, D is TRBD1 (6 bases). Looked up from germline, CDR1 is MNHEY and CDR2 is SVGEGT. The V end lost 4 bases, the J end lost 4 bases, and 8 bases lay between the germline ends. The CDR3 loop spans 13 amino acids. CDR3 sequence (DNA): TGTGCCAGCAGTTCTCAGGGGAATCAGCCCCAGCATTTT. As protein: CASSSQGNQPQHF.

This chain uses TRBV21-1 with TRBJ2-3; the table's D call TRBD1 went unverified against the DNA. TRBV21-1 is a documented pseudogene. There are 18 residues in the CDR3. The CDR3 here is CASSNISPGQGLTDTQYF. The CDR3 nucleotides read TGTGCCAGCAGCAACATTTCTCCGGGACAGGGACTCACAGATACGCAGTATTTT.

V and J are TRBV3-1 (or the pseudogene TRBV3-2) and TRBJ2-7, with 8 bases that match TRBD1. The CDR3 extends over 17 amino acids. Trimming took 2 bases from V and 5 from J; bases not matched to a gene: 14. Looked up from germline, CDR1 is LGHDT and CDR2 is YNNKEL (reference sequence). This CDR3 reads CASSQCDRDRPPDEQYF. The CDR3 DNA is TGTGCCAGCAGCCAATGTGACCGGGACAGGCCGCCCGACGAGCAGTACTTC.

This clone was seen a handful of times. The chain employs TRBV16 and TRBJ1-6; D might be TRBD1 (5 bases). The germline gives CDR1 KGHSY, CDR2 FQNENV. The CDR3 contains 17 residues. V was cut by 4 bases and J by 0 bases, with 13 bases left in between. The CDR3 sequence is CASSPLTGDSYNSPLHF. The CDR3 DNA reads TGTGCCAGCAGCCCTCTAACGGGGGACTCCTATAATTCACCCCTCCACTTT.

The genes are TRBV4-1 and TRBJ1-6, with D possibly matching TRBD1 (5 bases). Per germline, CDR1 MGHRA and CDR2 YSYEKL. V shed 0 bases and J shed 9 bases, with 21 bases lying between them. The CDR3 contains 18 residues. The CDR3 loop is CASSQDPGGGEMISPLHF. CDR3 sequence (DNA): TGCGCCAGCAGCCAAGACCCCGGAGGAGGGGAGATGATTTCACCCCTCCACTTT.

This clone was counted once. The rearrangement links TRBV3-1 (or the pseudogene TRBV3-2) to TRBJ2-5; 8 nucleotides agree with TRBD2. The CDR3 contains 17 residues. V was pared by 5 bases and J by 2 bases, with 13 bases of the junction left unmatched. The germline V gene encodes CDR1 LGHDT and CDR2 YNNKEL (reference sequence). In DNA, the CDR3 is TGTGCCAGCAGCGCTAAACCCCGGGGGGGCGAACAAGAGACCCAGTACTTC. Its protein is CASSAKPRGGEQETQYF.

The chain is built from TRBV24-1 and TRBJ2-5, with a tentative D call TRBD2 (5 bases). There are 14 residues in the CDR3. The germline V and J ends were trimmed by 2 bases and 3 bases, with 9 bases remaining between them. Looked up from germline, CDR1 is KGHDR and CDR2 is SFDVKD. This chain's CDR3 is CATSDSYSEETQYF. CDR3 nucleotides: TGTGCCACCAGTGATTCTTATAGCGAAGAGACCCAGTACTTC.

The CDR3 DNA reads as TGTGCCAGCTCACCAGGACTAGAGGCCCACAATGAGCAGTTCTTC. Its protein is CASSPGLEAHNEQFF. This chain connects TRBV18 to TRBJ2-1; 7 bases are shared with TRBD2. The CDR3 loop spans 15 amino acids. J gave up 5 bases and V 2 bases, and 6 bases lay outside the gene matches. Germline CDR1 and CDR2: KGHSH and LQKENI.

The rearrangement uses TRBV28 and TRBJ2-6, with no clear D. The CDR3 totals 16 residues. Germline CDR1 reads MDHEN; CDR2 reads SYDVKM. Between the trimmed V and J ends, which lost 5 bases and 2 bases, there was a span of 13 bases. The CDR3 DNA is TGTGCCAGCAGTCCCGGACGGCCCCCTGGGGCCAACGTCCTGACTTTC. Protein: CASSPGRPPGANVLTF. Using reference TRBV28 and TRBJ2-6 for the parts outside the CDR3, the full variable domain is DVKVTQSSRYLVKRTGEKVFLECVQDMDHENMFWYRQDPGLGLRLIYFSYDVKMKEKGDIPEGYSVSREKKERFSLILESASTNQTSMYLCASSPGRPPGANVLTFGAGSRLTVL.

This chain connects TRBV30 to TRBJ1-2; a weak D match, TRBD1 (5 bases). The CDR3 totals 15 residues. Germline CDR1 is GTSNPN and CDR2 is SVGIG (reference sequence). Trimming took 3 bases from V and 8 from J, leaving 22 bases between them. DNA for the CDR3: TGTGCCTGGAGCGGGGCACCCCCACCCCTGTGGGGCTACACCTTC. Its translation: CAWSGAPPPLWGYTF. Together with reference TRBV30 and TRBJ1-2, the CDR3 gives the full variable domain: SQTIHQWPATLVQPVGSPLSLECTVEGTSNPNLYWYRQAAGRGLQLLFYSVGIGQISSEVPQNLSASRPQDRQFILSSKKLLLSDSGFYLCAWSGAPPPLWGYTFGSGTRLTVV.

This clone appeared a single time. V and J are TRBV15 and TRBJ1-1, with D hard to call. This CDR3 has 13 residues. Germline V gene data show CDR1 as LNHNV and CDR2 as YYDKDF (reference sequence). The V gene lost 0 bases and the J gene lost 8 bases, with 10 bases spanning the gap. In DNA form, the CDR3 reads TGTGCCACCAGCAGAGATCTTGGTGGGGAAGCTTTCTTT. This encodes CATSRDLGGEAFF.

This chain connects TRBV7-2 to TRBJ2-3, with a weak D call TRBD1 (6 bases). The V end lost 1 base, the J end lost 2 bases, and 10 bases lay between the germline ends. Germline CDR1 SGHTA, CDR2 FQGNSA. There are 15 residues in the CDR3. CDR3 residues: CASSLGGHPTDTQYF. The DNA of the CDR3 is TGTGCCAGCAGCTTAGGGGGACACCCCACAGATACGCAGTATTTT.

V is TRBV28 and J is TRBJ1-2, with TRBD1 matching over 12 bases. Germline V gene lookup returns CDR1 MDHEN and CDR2 SYDVKM. The CDR3 is 15 residues long. J lost 8 bases, V lost 7 bases, and 11 bases had no gene match. As DNA, the CDR3 is TGTGCCAGCACCCTTGGGGGACAGGGGGCTAAGGGCTACACCTTC. Its translation is CASTLGGQGAKGYTF.

A single count supports this clone. The CDR3 reads CASSHLTGEGNTIYF. The CDR3, as DNA: TGCGCCAGCAGCCATCTGACAGGGGAGGGAAACACCATATATTTT. The chain uses TRBV4-3 and TRBJ1-3; 8 bases are shared with TRBD1. This CDR3 contains 15 residues. The junction had 5 bases not matched to a gene; V was cut back by 3 bases and J by 4 bases. Germline assignment: CDR1 LGHNA and CDR2 YSLEER.

This clone was seen more than once but under ten times. V and J are TRBV7-8 and TRBJ1-4; tentatively, D is TRBD1 (5 bases). The germline gives CDR1 SGHVS, CDR2 FQNEAQ. V was cut by 6 bases and J by 2 bases, with 13 bases left in between. The CDR3 has 15 amino acids. CDR3 sequence reads: CASSSNRFTNEKLFF. The CDR3 coding sequence is TGTGCCAGCAGTTCCAACAGGTTCACTAATGAAAAACTGTTTTTT. Together with reference TRBV7-8 and TRBJ1-4, the CDR3 gives the full variable domain: GAGVSQSPRYKVAKRGQDVALRCDPISGHVSLFWYQQALGQGPEFLTYFQNEAQLDKSGLPSDRFFAERPEGSVSTLKIQRTQQEDSAVYLCASSSNRFTNEKLFFGSGTQLSVL.

This clone has more than one count but fewer than ten. The chain carries TRBV12-3 or TRBV12-4 and TRBJ2-3; D gene unclear. This CDR3 comprises 12 residues. The germline V and J ends were trimmed by 2 bases and 6 bases, with 6 bases remaining between them. The CDR3 region is CASSLSSDTQYF. CDR3 bases: TGTGCCAGCAGTTTATCATCCGATACGCAGTATTTT.

This chain uses TRBV5-1 with TRBJ2-1, with 8 bases aligning to TRBD2. Looked up from germline, CDR1 is SGHRS and CDR2 is YFSETQ. V shed 0 bases and J 2 bases; nucleotides not matched to a gene: 1. The CDR3 runs 15 residues. CDR3 protein: CASSLAGLAYNEQFF. The CDR3 nucleotides read TGCGCCAGCAGCTTGGCGGGACTAGCCTACAATGAGCAGTTCTTC.

This chain uses TRBV7-4 with TRBJ1-3; 7 bases are shared with TRBD1. Germline values: CDR1 SGHVT, CDR2 SQSDAQ. This CDR3 has 17 residues. J was trimmed by 5 bases and V by 1 base; bases with no gene match: 11. The CDR3 loop is CASSLEKTPGQRNTIYF. Written as DNA, the CDR3 is TGTGCCAGCAGCTTAGAGAAAACACCGGGACAGAGAAACACCATATATTTT. The full variable domain, with the rest looked up from reference TRBV7-4 and TRBJ1-3, is GAGVSQSPRYKVAKRGRDVALRCDSISGHVTLYWYRQTLGQGSEVLTYSQSDAQRDKSGRPSGRFSAERPERSVSTLKIQRTEQGDSAVYLCASSLEKTPGQRNTIYFGEGSWLTVV.

The chain uses TRBV19 and TRBJ1-6; D is unclear. The V gene's germline CDR1 is LNHDA and CDR2 SQIVND (reference sequence). This CDR3 region has 18 residues. The germline V and J ends were trimmed by 3 bases and 0 bases, with 15 bases remaining between them. The CDR3 sequence: CASSMAADASSYNSPLHF. CDR3 DNA: TGTGCCAGTAGTATGGCGGCGGACGCGAGCTCCTATAATTCACCCCTCCACTTT.